This T cell receptor (beta chain) is drawn from a study of T cell repertoires in cytomegalovirus infection. Study-level points and caveats: Carriers of CMV plus the relevant HLA were identified by cumulative public TCR beta family frequency. In two of eight donors, the top clonotype was HLA-C-restricted CMV-specific.

MiXCR, applied by TCRdb to the reads, yields one record per CDR3 protein. Of about a million distinct CDR3 sequences in the sample, about a third are singletons; the top ten hold roughly an eighth. Comment on this clonotype: Its cognate antigen is unknown.

This receptor was obtained from a human donor in good health (CMV status not recorded). Some clones in this sample may be carry-over from other donors' samples. Source: cultured CD8+ T cells from PBMCs, taken from culture after CMV antigen stimulation.

CDR3 sequence (DNA): TGTGCCAGCAGCCATGTCGGTCCGGACGAGCAGTACTTC. Amino acid sequence: CASSHVGPDEQYF. This chain joins TRBV4-2 and TRBJ2-7; D is unclear. CDR3 length: 13 residues. CDR1 LGHNA and CDR2 YNFKEQ come from the germline V gene. Trimming stripped 3 bases from V and 5 bases from J, with 11 bases between.